A single T cell receptor beta chain is shown here with its context. Some clones are missing from TCRdb's copy, which holds only in-frame ones; the method was immunoSEQ multiplex PCR. The sample lists about 47,000 clones, around 93% occurring once. The CDR3 is 11 residues long. Trimming stripped 5 bases from V and 3 bases from J, with 8 bases between. The germline CDR1 and CDR2 sequences are SQVTM and ANQGSEA. The data originate from a study of T cell changes during pregnancy in multiple sclerosis. The receptor was isolated from a female donor with multiple sclerosis, enrolled in a pregnancy study. Sequenced material: peripheral blood, taken in the third trimester of pregnancy. V and J are TRBV29-1 and TRBJ2-7, with D possibly TRBD1 on 5 matching bases. CDR3 coding DNA: TGCAGCGTTCAGGGCCGCTACGAGCAGTACTTC. Residues: CSVQGRYEQYF.